This T cell receptor beta chain was sequenced for a study of cytomegalovirus exposure and HLA in healthy donors. The PCR used 60 Vbeta and 13 Jbeta primers. Using immunoSEQ multiplex PCR, the repertoire was profiled, and TCRdb retains in-frame clones only, with some absent. Of 110,000 to 150,000 clones listed, 65% to 75% are singletons. The study, taken as a whole, reports: Association of roughly 17,000 TCR beta sequences with HLA alleles was found at 0.05 false discovery rate in a later analysis.

This CDR3 contains 16 residues. CDR1 and CDR2 from the germline V gene are LGHNA and YNFKEQ. Losses at the gene ends were 0 bases for V and 5 bases for J; bases not matched to a gene: 7. This clone was counted a few times. The antigen is undetermined. The chain uses TRBV4-2 and TRBJ1-5; 7 bases line up with TRBD1. The clonotype comes from a man in his fifties or sixties in good health and CMV-seronegative. Specimen: PBMCs. CDR3 coding DNA: TGTGCCAGCAGCCAAGAACAGGGGCCAACCGATCAGCCCCAGCATTTT. Protein product: CASSQEQGPTDQPQHF.